This T cell receptor beta chain was identified in a study of T cells in tuberculosis. Overall study context: T cells were selected with CD1B tetramers loaded with glucose monomycolate.

The germline gives CDR1 MNHEY, CDR2 SMNVEV (reference sequence). V was trimmed by 4 bases and J by 4 bases, leaving 8 bases between them. The CDR3 loop spans 13 amino acids. Findings of the study overall: GEM motif frequencies gave more than 65% accuracy; the GMM repertoire gave 80% to 90%. Active tuberculosis alpha repertoires lay closer to GMM-specific TCRs than controls'.

The assay was immunoSEQ multiplex PCR, and TCRdb's table has in-frame clones only and misses some. Found here are 25,000 to 35,000 clones, more than 85% of them singletons; the top ten hold 4.9%. Of note for this clone: Its antigen is not identified.

On average roughly 92,000 T cells per donor were immunosequenced. The sequenced material came from PBMCs. This chain uses TRBV27 with TRBJ2-1; unclear D gene. The sequence came from a donor aged 10 to 29 with latent tuberculosis or without tuberculosis infection. The CDR3 bases are TGTGCCAGCAGTTCCTTTTATTACAATGAGCAGTTCTTC. Its protein is CASSSFYYNEQFF.